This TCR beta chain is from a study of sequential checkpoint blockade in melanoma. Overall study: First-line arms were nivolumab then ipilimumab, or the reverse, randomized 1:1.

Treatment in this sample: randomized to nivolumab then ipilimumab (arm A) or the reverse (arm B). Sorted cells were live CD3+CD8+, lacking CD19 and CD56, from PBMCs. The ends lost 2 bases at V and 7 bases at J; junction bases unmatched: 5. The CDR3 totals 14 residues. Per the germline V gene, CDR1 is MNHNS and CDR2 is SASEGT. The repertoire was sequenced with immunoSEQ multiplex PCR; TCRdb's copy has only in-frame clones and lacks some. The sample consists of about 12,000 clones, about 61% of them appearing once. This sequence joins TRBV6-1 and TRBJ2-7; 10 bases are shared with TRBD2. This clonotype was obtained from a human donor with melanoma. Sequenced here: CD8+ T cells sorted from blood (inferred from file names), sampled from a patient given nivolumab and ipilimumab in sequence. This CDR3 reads CASSESGGAIEQYF. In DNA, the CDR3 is TGTGCCAGCAGTGAAAGCGGGGGGGCCATAGAGCAGTACTTC.